The TCR beta chain described here comes from a study of cytomegalovirus exposure and HLA in healthy donors. Study-wide results and limits: Because they were indistinguishable, some V segments, including TRBV6-2 and TRBV6-3, were excluded. Accurate predictions that matched the HLA-A and HLA-B alleles of most subjects were reportedly made from TCR beta sequences. In a later analysis, TCR beta V- and J-gene trimming was associated with a missense DCLRE1C variant. Cytomegalovirus-associated status was assigned to more than 150 TCR beta chains.

The PCR contained 60 Vbeta and 13 Jbeta primers. Only in-frame clones appear in the TCRdb table, and some are missing; sequencing was by immunoSEQ multiplex PCR. The data hold about 140,000 clones, with about 80% observed a single time. Germline loops: CDR1 MNHEY, CDR2 SVGAGI. The CDR3 length is 15 residues. Deletions cut 4 bases from V and 4 bases from J, with 15 bases between. This clone was detected a few times. The antigen is unknown. This TCR derives from a male donor in good health and CMV-seropositive. The source material was PBMCs. The J gene is TRBJ2-3, the V gene TRBV6-5; D not certain. Here the CDR3 DNA reads TGTGCCAGCAGTTCAAGCCGTCAGGAATCAGATACGCAGTATTTT. Amino acid sequence: CASSSSRQESDTQYF.